These T cell receptor beta chains were read from a single sample in a study of T cells in Graves' hyperthyroidism and ophthalmopathy. TCRdb recomputed calls from the multiplex PCR reads with MiXCR, one row per CDR3 protein. Found here are fewer than 400,000 distinct CDR3 sequences, around 14% of them singletons; the top ten hold roughly a quarter. Sequencing input: blood. These receptor sequences come from a woman aged 18-29 years with Graves' hyperthyroidism that later progressed to Graves' ophthalmopathy. Each CDR3 is given with its conserved first and last residue. Expanded clones get a size class; other rows say once, few or many, or leave the size out.

TRBJ2-5 | TRBV20-1 | NA | CSAAERETQYF
TRBJ1-1 | TRBV27 | NA | CASSSGLSEAFF
TRBJ2-1 | TRBV9 | few | CASSVTAPPGLAGVSDEQFF
TRBJ2-3 | TRBV20-1 | NA | CRTDSEYTDTQYF
TRBJ2-3 | TRBV7-8 | many | CASSLDRGSTDTQYF
TRBJ2-7 | TRBV4-2 | many | CASSQKGGAEQYF
TRBJ1-5 | TRBV15 | NA | CATSTLGDQPQHF
TRBJ2-5 | TRBV7-9 | many | CASSLPRVRGETQYF
TRBJ2-5 | TRBV29-1 | NA | CSAFLAGGTQYF
TRBJ1-5 | TRBV20-1 | many | CSADRAFNQPQHF
TRBJ2-6 | TRBV2 | many | CASSEKGTGANVLTF
TRBJ2-1 | TRBV18 | NA | CASSPLGTDSYNEQFF
TRBJ2-2 | TRBV15 | NA | CATSSPQGLAGVGELFF
TRBJ2-1 | TRBV24-1 | many | CATSDSNEQFF
TRBJ1-1 | TRBV6-1 | many | CASSAQSTNTEAFF
TRBJ2-7 | TRBV29-1 | few | CSVGEPYEQYF
TRBJ2-5 | TRBV6-2/TRBV6-3 | many | CASSLAGGESETQYF
TRBJ2-1 | TRBV19 | NA | CASSIVSLAANEQFF
TRBJ2-1 | TRBV27 | many | CASSYVSGNEQFF
TRBJ2-1 | TRBV12-3/TRBV12-4 | many | CATIAGGYNEQFF
TRBJ2-7 | TRBV7-6 | few | CASSLEFGAYEQYF
TRBJ2-3 | TRBV7-9 | many | CASSLELGQGTDTQYF
TRBJ2-7 | TRBV14 | many | CASSQEDEAEQYF
TRBJ1-1 | TRBV5-1 | many | CASSLWGSNTEAFF
TRBJ2-3 | TRBV20-1 | many | CSARSGSTDTQYF
TRBJ2-7 | TRBV29-1 | few | CSVAQGYEQYF
TRBJ1-1 | TRBV19 | NA | CASSIGGMNTEAFF
TRBJ2-2 | TRBV28 | many | CASSLLAGGSGELFF
TRBJ2-4 | TRBV11-2 | many | CASSLDRENIQYF
TRBJ1-1 | TRBV29-1 | many | CSVAIRGGTEAFF
TRBJ2-7 | TRBV6-1 | many | CASSERGTDYEQYF
TRBJ1-2 | TRBV27 | many | CASSSPGTGGYGYTF
TRBJ1-1 | TRBV20-1 | many | CSATPDRFDRGTEAFF
TRBJ2-5 | TRBV11-2 | many | CASSLDRSGPGKTQYF
TRBJ2-7 | TRBV11-2 | many | CASRPPGPIYEQYF
TRBJ2-1 | TRBV29-1 | many | CSVRTDSYNEQFF
TRBJ2-7 | TRBV6-5 | NA | CASSSKFTGVLSYEQYF
TRBJ2-5 | TRBV4-3 | NA | CASSQGIGLQETQYF
TRBJ1-1 | TRBV24-1 | few | CATSSWSGSEAFF
TRBJ2-7 | TRBV18 | NA | CASSPPRTGRTYEQYF
TRBJ2-4 | TRBV19 | few | CASSTRQGVRDIQYF
TRBJ2-7 | TRBV20-1 | many | CSAILLEAYEQYF
TRBJ2-5 | TRBV15 | many | CATSRSLGSAETQYF
TRBJ2-7 | TRBV13 | NA | CASGQLPSYEQYF
TRBJ1-6 | TRBV13 | NA | CASSFQGALSNSPLHF
TRBJ2-7 | TRBV27 | many | CASSLGGRHYEQYF
TRBJ1-1 | TRBV7-9 | NA | CASNQQGWNTEAFF
TRBJ2-7 | TRBV24-1 | many | CATSDSGQGTEQYF
TRBJ1-2 | TRBV5-7 | NA | CASSLGNIFNYGYTF
TRBJ1-3 | TRBV2 | many | CASSASEVWGAGNTIYF
TRBJ2-5 | TRBV7-8 | few | CASSPPVAAPPLETQYF
TRBJ2-6 | TRBV6-5 | few | CASSYSQASGSVSSGANVLTF
TRBJ1-2 | TRBV2 | many | CASRPDRGVNYGYTF
TRBJ2-3 | TRBV19 | NA | CASSPLADGTDTQYF